The subject of this entry is one TCR beta chain. What it recognizes is unknown. This sample's treatment: oral pan-JAK inhibitor, 5-10 mg twice daily. The data were obtained in a study of CD8+ T cells in alopecia areata. In the study overall: At a dose of 5 to 10 mg twice daily, oral tofacitinib was given to treated patients. Study-wide findings and caveats: Under tofacitinib, numerous expanded lesional clonotypes remained detectable in scalp and blood. Scalp clonality and expanded CD8+ clones among the top 100 were significantly decreased by tofacitinib. In patients, TCRs were shared less clearly than in mice, and HLA may possibly be involved.

Isolated RNA was reverse transcribed into cDNA used as the sequencing template. Some clones are missing from TCRdb's copy, which holds only in-frame ones; the method was immunoSEQ multiplex PCR. The profile covers 130,000 or so clones, with approximately 90% appearing a single time and 13% taken by the ten largest. Here the sequenced sample was CD8+ T cells sorted from blood, taken at week 4, from a patient treated with tofacitinib. The sequence was obtained from a human donor with alopecia areata.

CDR3 in amino acids: CSAWGTTYEQYF. The CDR3 coding sequence is TGCAGCGCTTGGGGGACTACCTACGAGCAGTACTTC. The V and J genes are TRBV29-1 and TRBJ2-7, with 7 bases identical to TRBD2. Germline V gene lookup returns CDR1 SQVTM and CDR2 ANQGSEA. The J segment lost 2 bases and the V segment lost 7 bases, leaving 5 bases of the junction unmatched. The CDR3 covers 12 residues.